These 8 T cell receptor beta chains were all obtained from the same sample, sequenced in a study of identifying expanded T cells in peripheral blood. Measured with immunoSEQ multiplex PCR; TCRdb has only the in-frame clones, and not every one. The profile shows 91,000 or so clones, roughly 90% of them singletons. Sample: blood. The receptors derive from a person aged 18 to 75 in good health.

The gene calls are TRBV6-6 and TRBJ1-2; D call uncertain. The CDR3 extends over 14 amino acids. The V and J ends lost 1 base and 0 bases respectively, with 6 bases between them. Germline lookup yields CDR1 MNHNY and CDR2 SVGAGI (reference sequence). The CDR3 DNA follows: TGTGCCAGCAGTTACTTTTCCCCTAACTATGGCTACACCTTC. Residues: CASSYFSPNYGYTF.

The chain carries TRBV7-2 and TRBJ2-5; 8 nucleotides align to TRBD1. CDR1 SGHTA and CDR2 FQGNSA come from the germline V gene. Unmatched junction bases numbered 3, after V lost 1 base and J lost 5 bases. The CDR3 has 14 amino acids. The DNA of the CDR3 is TGTGCCAGCAGCTTAGGAGGACAGGGTGAGACCCAGTACTTC. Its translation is CASSLGGQGETQYF.

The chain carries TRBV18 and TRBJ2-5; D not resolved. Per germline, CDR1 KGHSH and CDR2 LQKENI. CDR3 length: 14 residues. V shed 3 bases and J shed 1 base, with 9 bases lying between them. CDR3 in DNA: TGTGCCAGCTCACCGGGGTTAGCCCAAGAGACCCAGTACTTC. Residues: CASSPGLAQETQYF. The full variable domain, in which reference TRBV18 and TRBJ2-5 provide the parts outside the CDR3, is NAGVMQNPRHLVRRRGQEARLRCSPMKGHSHVYWYRQLPEEGLKFMVYLQKENIIDESGMPKERFSAEFPKEGPSILRIQQVVRGDSAAYFCASSPGLAQETQYFGPGTRLLVL.

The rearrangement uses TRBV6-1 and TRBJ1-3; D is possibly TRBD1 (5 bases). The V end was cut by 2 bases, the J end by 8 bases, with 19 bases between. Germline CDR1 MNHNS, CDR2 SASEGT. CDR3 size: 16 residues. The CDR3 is CASSEPIRRDGHTIYF. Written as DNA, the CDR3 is TGTGCCAGCAGTGAACCTATTAGACGGGACGGCCACACCATATATTTT.

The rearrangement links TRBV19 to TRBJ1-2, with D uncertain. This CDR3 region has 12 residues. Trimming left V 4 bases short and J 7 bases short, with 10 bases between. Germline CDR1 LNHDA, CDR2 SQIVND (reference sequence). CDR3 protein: CASSTTWGGYTF. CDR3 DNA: TGTGCCAGTAGTACAACCTGGGGTGGCTACACCTTC. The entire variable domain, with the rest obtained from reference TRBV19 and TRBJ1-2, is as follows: DGGITQSPKYLFRKEGQNVTLSCEQNLNHDAMYWYRQDPGQGLRLIYYSQIVNDFQKGDIAEGYSVSREKKESFPLTVTSAQKNPTAFYLCASSTTWGGYTFGSGTRLTVV.

This chain's CDR3 is CASSEWRASHYGYTF. For the CDR3, the DNA is TGTGCCAGCAGTGAATGGAGGGCGTCCCACTATGGCTACACCTTC. The chain recombines TRBV6-1 with TRBJ1-2, with D hard to call. Between the trimmed V and J ends, which lost 2 bases and 3 bases, there was a span of 13 bases. This CDR3 spans 15 amino acids. CDR1 and CDR2 from the germline V gene are MNHNS and SASEGT.

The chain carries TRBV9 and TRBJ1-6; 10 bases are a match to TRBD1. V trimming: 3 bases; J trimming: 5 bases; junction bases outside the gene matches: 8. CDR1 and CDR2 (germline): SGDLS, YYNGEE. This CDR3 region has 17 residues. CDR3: CASSGTGTGADNSPLHF. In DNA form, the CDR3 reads TGTGCCAGCAGCGGCACCGGGACAGGGGCTGATAATTCACCCCTCCACTTT.

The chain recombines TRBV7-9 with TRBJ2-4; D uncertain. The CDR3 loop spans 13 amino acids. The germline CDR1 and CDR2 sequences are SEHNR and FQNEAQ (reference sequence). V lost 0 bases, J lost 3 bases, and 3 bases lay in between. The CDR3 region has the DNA TGTGCCAGCAGCTTAGCGGGCAAAAACATTCAGTACTTC. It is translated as CASSLAGKNIQYF.